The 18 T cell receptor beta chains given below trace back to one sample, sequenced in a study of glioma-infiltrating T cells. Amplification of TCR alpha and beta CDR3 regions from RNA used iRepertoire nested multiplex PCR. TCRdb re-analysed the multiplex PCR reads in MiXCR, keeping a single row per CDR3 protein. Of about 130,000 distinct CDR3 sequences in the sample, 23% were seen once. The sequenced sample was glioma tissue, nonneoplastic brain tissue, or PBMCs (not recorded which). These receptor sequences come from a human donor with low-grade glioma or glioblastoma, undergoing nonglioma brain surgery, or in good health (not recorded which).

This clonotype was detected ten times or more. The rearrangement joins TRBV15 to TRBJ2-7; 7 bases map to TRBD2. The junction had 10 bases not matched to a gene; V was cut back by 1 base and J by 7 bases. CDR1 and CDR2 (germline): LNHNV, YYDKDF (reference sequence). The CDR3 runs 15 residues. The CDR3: CATSRGGSAGGEQYF. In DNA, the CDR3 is TGTGCCACCAGCAGAGGGGGGTCCGCCGGGGGGGAGCAGTACTTC.

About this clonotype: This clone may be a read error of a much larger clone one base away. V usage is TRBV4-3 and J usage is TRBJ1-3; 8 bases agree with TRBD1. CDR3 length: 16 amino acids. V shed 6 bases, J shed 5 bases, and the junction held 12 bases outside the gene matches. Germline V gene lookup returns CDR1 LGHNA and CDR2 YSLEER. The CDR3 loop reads CASRPDATGARNTIYF. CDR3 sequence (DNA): TGCGCCAGCAGACCTGATGCGACAGGGGCGAGAAACACCATATATTTT.

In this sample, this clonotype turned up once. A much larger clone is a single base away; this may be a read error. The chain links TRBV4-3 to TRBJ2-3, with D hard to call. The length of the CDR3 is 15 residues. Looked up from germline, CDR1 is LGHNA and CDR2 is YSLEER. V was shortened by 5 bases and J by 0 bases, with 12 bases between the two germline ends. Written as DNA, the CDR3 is TGCGCCAGCAGCTGGCAGGACCGGAGCACAGATACGCAGTATTTT. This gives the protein CASSWQDRSTDTQYF.

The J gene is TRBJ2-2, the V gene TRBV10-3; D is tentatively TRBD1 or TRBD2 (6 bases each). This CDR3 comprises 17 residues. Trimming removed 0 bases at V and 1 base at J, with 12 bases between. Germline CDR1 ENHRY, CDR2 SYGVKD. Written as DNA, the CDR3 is TGTGCCATCAGTGAGTCGGGGGCGGGGATGAACACCGGGGAGCTGTTTTTT. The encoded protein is CAISESGAGMNTGELFF.

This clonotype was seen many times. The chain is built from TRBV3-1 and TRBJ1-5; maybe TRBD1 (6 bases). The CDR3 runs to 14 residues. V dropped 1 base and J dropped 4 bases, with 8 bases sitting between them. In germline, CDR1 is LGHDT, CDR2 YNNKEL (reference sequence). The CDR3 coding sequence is TGTGCCAGCAGCCAAGGAGGGGGTAATCAGCCCCAGCATTTT. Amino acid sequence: CASSQGGGNQPQHF.

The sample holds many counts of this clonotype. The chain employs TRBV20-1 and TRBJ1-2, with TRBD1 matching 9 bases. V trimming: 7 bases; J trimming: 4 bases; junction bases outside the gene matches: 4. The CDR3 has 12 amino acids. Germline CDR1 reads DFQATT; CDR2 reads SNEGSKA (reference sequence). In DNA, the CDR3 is TGCAGTGTGAAGGACAGGGGCTATGGCTACACCTTC. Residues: CSVKDRGYGYTF.

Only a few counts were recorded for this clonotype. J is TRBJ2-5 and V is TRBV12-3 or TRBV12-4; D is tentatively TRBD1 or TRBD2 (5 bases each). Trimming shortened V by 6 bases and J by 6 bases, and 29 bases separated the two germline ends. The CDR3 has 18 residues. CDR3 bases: TGTGCCAGCAGCCCCCGAGTACCGGGGCCGTGGGGCCTACAGACCCAGTACTTC. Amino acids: CASSPRVPGPWGLQTQYF.

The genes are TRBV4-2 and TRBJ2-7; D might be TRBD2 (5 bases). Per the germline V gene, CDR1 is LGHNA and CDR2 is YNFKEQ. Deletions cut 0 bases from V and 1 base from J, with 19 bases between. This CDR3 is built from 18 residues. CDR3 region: CASSQDEVGLIVSYEQYF. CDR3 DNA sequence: TGTGCCAGCAGCCAAGATGAAGTAGGACTTATTGTTTCCTACGAGCAGTACTTC.

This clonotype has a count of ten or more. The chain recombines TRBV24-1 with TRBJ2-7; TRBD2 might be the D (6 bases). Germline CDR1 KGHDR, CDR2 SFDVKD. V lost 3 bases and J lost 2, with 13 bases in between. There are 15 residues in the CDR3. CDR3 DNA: TGTGCCACCAGTGATCCATCCGGGAGAACCTACGAGCAGTACTTC. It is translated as CATSDPSGRTYEQYF.

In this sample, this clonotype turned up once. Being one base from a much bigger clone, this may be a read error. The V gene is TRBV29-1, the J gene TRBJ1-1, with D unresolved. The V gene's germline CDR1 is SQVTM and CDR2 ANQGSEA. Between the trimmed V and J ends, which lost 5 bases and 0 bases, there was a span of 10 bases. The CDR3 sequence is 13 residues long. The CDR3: CSVRRELNTEAFF. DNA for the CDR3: TGCAGCGTTCGGCGGGAACTGAACACTGAAGCTTTCTTT.

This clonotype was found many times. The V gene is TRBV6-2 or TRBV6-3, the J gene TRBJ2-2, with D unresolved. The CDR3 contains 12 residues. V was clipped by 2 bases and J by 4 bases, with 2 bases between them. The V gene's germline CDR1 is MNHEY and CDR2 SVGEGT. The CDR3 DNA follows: TGTGCCAGCAGTTACGTCACCGGGGAGCTGTTTTTT. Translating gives CASSYVTGELFF.

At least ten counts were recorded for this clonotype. The DNA of the CDR3 is TGCAGTGCTAGAGATGATGGACTAGCGGGAGGGGGGGTCTACAATGAGCAGTTCTTC. Its protein is CSARDDGLAGGGVYNEQFF. This rearrangement joins TRBV20-1 to TRBJ2-1; 15 bases are a match to TRBD2. The CDR3 loop spans 19 amino acids. Germline V CDR1 and CDR2: DFQATT, SNEGSKA (reference sequence). V shed 0 bases, J shed 3 bases, and the junction held 9 bases outside the gene matches.

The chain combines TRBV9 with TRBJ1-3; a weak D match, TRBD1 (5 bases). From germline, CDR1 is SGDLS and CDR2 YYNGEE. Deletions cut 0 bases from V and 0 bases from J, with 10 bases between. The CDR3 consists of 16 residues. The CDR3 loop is CASSVDPGPSGNTIYF. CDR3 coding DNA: TGTGCCAGCAGCGTAGATCCGGGACCCTCTGGAAACACCATATATTTT.

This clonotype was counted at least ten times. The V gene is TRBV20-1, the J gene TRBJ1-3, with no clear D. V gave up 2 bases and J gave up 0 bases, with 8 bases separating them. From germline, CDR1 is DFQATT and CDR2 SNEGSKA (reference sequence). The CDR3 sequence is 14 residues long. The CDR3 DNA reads TGCAGTGCTAGAAAATCCAACTCTGGAAACACCATATATTTT. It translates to CSARKSNSGNTIYF.

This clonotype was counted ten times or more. Written as DNA, the CDR3 is TGTGCCAGTAGTGACGGGGCTAGCGGGTGGAGCTCCTACAATGAGCAGTTCTTC. It codes for CASSDGASGWSSYNEQFF. The chain is built from TRBV19 and TRBJ2-1; 8 bases line up with TRBD2. Germline V gene lookup returns CDR1 LNHDA and CDR2 SQIVND (reference sequence). The CDR3 runs to 18 residues. With 5 bases clipped from V and 0 bases from J, the junction kept 12 bases outside the gene matches.

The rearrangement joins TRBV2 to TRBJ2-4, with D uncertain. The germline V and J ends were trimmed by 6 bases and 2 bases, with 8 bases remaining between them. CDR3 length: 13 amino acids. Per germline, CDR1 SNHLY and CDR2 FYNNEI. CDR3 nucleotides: TGTGCCAGCAGCAAAGAAACCAAAAACATTCAGTACTTC. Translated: CASSKETKNIQYF.

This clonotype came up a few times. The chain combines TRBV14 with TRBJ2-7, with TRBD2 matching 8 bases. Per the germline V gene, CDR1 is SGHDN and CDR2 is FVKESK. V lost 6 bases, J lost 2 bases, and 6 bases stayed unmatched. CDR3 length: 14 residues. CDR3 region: CASSRVAGPYEQYF. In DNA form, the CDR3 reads TGTGCCAGCAGTCGGGTAGCGGGACCCTACGAGCAGTACTTC.

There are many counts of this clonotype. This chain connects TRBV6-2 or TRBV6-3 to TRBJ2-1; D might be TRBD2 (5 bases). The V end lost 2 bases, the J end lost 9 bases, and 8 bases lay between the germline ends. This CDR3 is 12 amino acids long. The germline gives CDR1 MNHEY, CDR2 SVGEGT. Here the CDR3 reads CASSYARGEQFF. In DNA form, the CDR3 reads TGTGCCAGCAGTTACGCTCGGGGTGAGCAGTTCTTC.